The next 31 T cell receptor beta chains were all read from a single sample in a study of blood T cell repertoires in COVID-19. Generated by immunoSEQ multiplex PCR, the TCRdb table keeps only in-frame clones and is missing some. The sample records 50,000 to 55,000 clones, about 83% being singletons. Sequencing was performed on peripheral blood. The receptors were sampled from a woman at least 80 years old with acute or convalescent COVID-19.

This rearrangement joins TRBV7-2 to TRBJ1-5, with TRBD1 identical over 12 bases. The CDR3 is 15 amino acids. Germline V lookup: CDR1 SGHTA, CDR2 FQGNSA. J lost 7 bases, V lost 5 bases, and 6 bases had no gene match. The DNA for the CDR3 is TGTGCCAGCAGCGACCGGGACAGGGGGCAGCAGCCCCAGCATTTT. Its protein product is CASSDRDRGQQPQHF.

J is TRBJ2-1 and V is TRBV7-9, with D possibly matching TRBD2 (5 bases). The CDR3 totals 16 residues. Germline V gene lookup returns CDR1 SEHNR and CDR2 FQNEAQ (reference sequence). Trimming shortened V by 1 base and J by 7 bases, and 17 bases separated the two germline ends. The DNA of the CDR3 is TGTGCCAGCAGCTTAGACCAGCGGACTCTTGGAAATGAGCAGTTCTTC. It specifies CASSLDQRTLGNEQFF.

This clone has a handful of counts. The chain couples TRBV5-1 to TRBJ1-1; 7 nucleotides agree with TRBD1. Per the germline V gene, CDR1 is SGHRS and CDR2 is YFSETQ. V was pared by 2 bases and J by 5 bases, with 3 bases of the junction left unmatched. The CDR3 is made up of 13 amino acids. The CDR3 sequence: CASSFHRGTEAFF. The DNA for the CDR3 is TGCGCCAGCAGCTTTCACAGGGGAACTGAAGCTTTCTTT.

The count of this clone is one. This rearrangement joins TRBV5-1 to TRBJ2-1, with D possibly TRBD2 on 6 matching bases. The germline V gene has CDR1 SGHRS and CDR2 YFSETQ. V was shortened by 0 bases and J by 2 bases, with 12 bases between the two germline ends. This CDR3 spans 16 amino acids. The CDR3 nucleotides read TGCGCCAGCAGCTTGGTAGCTAGCGCCGCCTACAATGAGCAGTTCTTC. Translated, it gives CASSLVASAAYNEQFF.

V and J are TRBV15 and TRBJ1-5; D gene unclear. The CDR3 totals 14 residues. V was cut by 0 bases and J by 3 bases, with 6 bases left in between. The germline gives CDR1 LNHNV, CDR2 YYDKDF (reference sequence). CDR3 residues: CATSRDPSNQPQHF. For the CDR3, the DNA is TGTGCCACCAGCAGAGATCCCTCCAATCAGCCCCAGCATTTT.

In nucleotides, the CDR3 is TGTGCCAGTAGTGTTCGACAGGGGGCCTACGAGCAGTACTTC. The encoded protein is CASSVRQGAYEQYF. The chain is built from TRBV19 and TRBJ2-7, with 9 bases that match TRBD1. CDR1 LNHDA and CDR2 SQIVND come from the germline V gene (reference sequence). CDR3 size: 14 residues. Unmatched junction bases numbered 4, after V lost 5 bases and J lost 2 bases.

The chain combines TRBV4-1 with TRBJ2-7; D remains ambiguous. CDR3 size: 14 residues. Germline V gene lookup returns CDR1 MGHRA and CDR2 YSYEKL. V lost 0 bases and J lost 7, with 13 bases in between. The CDR3 DNA is TGCGCCAGCAGCCAAGATCGGTACCCTCGGGAGCAGTACGTC. It encodes CASSQDRYPREQYV.

The chain combines TRBV6-6 with TRBJ1-2; no firm D call. This CDR3 spans 12 amino acids. V was clipped by 8 bases and J by 7 bases, with 14 bases between them. Germline V CDR1 and CDR2: MNHNY, SVGAGI (reference sequence). The CDR3 protein is CASCVRRGGYTF. The DNA for the CDR3 is TGTGCCAGCTGTGTGCGCCGCGGTGGCTACACCTTC.

V and J are TRBV9 and TRBJ1-2; D uncertain. The CDR3 extends over 14 amino acids. Trimming pared 0 bases from V and 5 bases from J, leaving 11 bases between. Germline values: CDR1 SGDLS, CDR2 YYNGEE. This chain's CDR3 is CASSVVDNGYGYTF. In DNA, the CDR3 is TGTGCCAGCAGCGTAGTAGACAATGGGTATGGCTACACCTTC.

V and J are TRBV7-3 and TRBJ2-7, with D tentatively TRBD1 (6 bases). Per the germline V gene, CDR1 is SGHTA and CDR2 is FQGTGA. This CDR3 has 15 residues. Trimming took off 5 bases at V and 2 bases at J, with 16 bases between the two ends. The CDR3 DNA follows: TGTGCCAGCAGCCCATCGGGACACGGAACCTACGAGCAGTACTTC. As protein: CASSPSGHGTYEQYF. The variable domain in full, completed from reference TRBV7-3 and TRBJ2-7, reads GAGVSQTPSNKVTEKGKYVELRCDPISGHTALYWYRQSLGQGPEFLIYFQGTGAADDSGLPNDRFFAVRPEGSVSTLKIQRTERGDSAVYLCASSPSGHGTYEQYFGPGTRLTVT.

As to this clone: The germline gene is not matched at one end of the junction; a read error may be the cause. The rearrangement joins TRBV7-7 to TRBJ2-5; 13 nucleotides align to TRBD2. Germline lookup yields CDR1 SSHAT and CDR2 FNYEAQ (reference sequence). The CDR3 is 16 amino acids. The DNA of the CDR3 is TGTGCTAGCAGCGCAGGACTAGCGGGGGAAGGAGAGACCCAGTACTTC. It yields the protein CASSAGLAGEGETQYF.

This clone has more than one count but fewer than ten. The chain joins TRBV10-2 to TRBJ1-2; tentative D call: TRBD1 (5 bases). There are 12 residues in the CDR3. The germline V and J ends were trimmed by 6 bases and 4 bases, with 9 bases remaining between them. Per the germline V gene, CDR1 is WSHSY and CDR2 is SAAADI. CDR3 sequence reads: CASRTDSYGYTF. The CDR3 DNA reads TGCGCCAGCAGGACAGATTCCTATGGCTACACCTTC.

This sequence joins TRBV5-1 and TRBJ1-2, with TRBD1 identical over 7 bases. The CDR3 contains 18 residues. V was clipped by 0 bases and J by 4 bases; unmatched bases: 15. Germline V CDR1 and CDR2: SGHRS, YFSETQ. CDR3 sequence reads: CASSLVPAGGMGVYGYTF. CDR3 coding DNA: TGCGCCAGCAGCTTGGTACCCGCAGGGGGTATGGGAGTCTATGGCTACACCTTC.

The chain recombines TRBV27 with TRBJ2-1, with TRBD2 as a possible D gene (7 bases). This CDR3 is 14 amino acids long. Germline values: CDR1 MNHEY, CDR2 SMNVEV (reference sequence). Trimming took 4 bases from V and 6 from J, leaving 13 bases between them. The CDR3 bases are TGTGCCAGCAGTTCAGTAGGGGGGGGCAATGAGCAGTTCTTC. Protein: CASSSVGGGNEQFF.

V gene TRBV6-1 combines with J gene TRBJ1-6, with a weak D call TRBD1 (6 bases). The CDR3 extends over 15 amino acids. Trimming removed 2 bases from V and 9 bases from J, with 14 bases in between. From germline, CDR1 is MNHNS and CDR2 SASEGT. The DNA of the CDR3 is TGTGCCAGCAGTGAATCTGGCAGGGGCCTTTCACCCCTCCACTTT. It yields the protein CASSESGRGLSPLHF.

The rearrangement joins TRBV7-8 to TRBJ2-1, with 9 nucleotides matching TRBD2. The CDR3 consists of 16 residues. Trimming removed 1 base from V and 6 bases from J; junction bases left unmatched: 7. CDR1 and CDR2 from the germline V gene are SGHVS and FQNEAQ. In nucleotides, the CDR3 is TGTGCCAGCAGCTTAGATCAGCGGGGGGCCTCCAATGAGCAGTTCTTC. Its translation is CASSLDQRGASNEQFF.

Remarks on this clone: This sample also contains other DNA sequences that code for the same CDR3. This chain links TRBV2 with TRBJ1-5, with D uncertain. V was pared by 3 bases and J by 0 bases, with 6 bases between. CDR1 and CDR2 (germline): SNHLY, FYNNEI. The CDR3 spans 14 residues. CDR3: CASSDSYSNQPQHF. As DNA, the CDR3 is TGTGCCAGCAGTGATAGCTATAGCAATCAGCCCCAGCATTTT.

CDR3 sequence (DNA): TGCGCCAGCAGCTTGGTAGGGGTTGTCGGGGAGCTGTTTTTT. Its translation: CASSLVGVVGELFF. The chain couples TRBV5-1 to TRBJ2-2; maybe TRBD1 (5 bases). This CDR3 has 14 amino acids. The germline CDR1 and CDR2 sequences are SGHRS and YFSETQ. V dropped 0 bases and J dropped 7 bases, with 10 bases sitting between them.

The chain employs TRBV11-2 and TRBJ1-2; 10 bases agree with TRBD1. Germline V gene data show CDR1 as SGHAT and CDR2 as FQNNGV. The CDR3 has 15 amino acids. V lost 5 bases, J lost 8 bases, and 11 bases stayed unmatched. Written as DNA, the CDR3 is TGTGCCAGCAGCACCCGGGACAGGGGCCTTCTGGGCTACACCTTC. Amino acid sequence: CASSTRDRGLLGYTF.

The chain uses TRBV7-9 and TRBJ1-1; D is uncertain. Trimming left V 5 bases short and J 1 base short, with 14 bases between. Per the germline V gene, CDR1 is SEHNR and CDR2 is FQNEAQ (reference sequence). The CDR3 loop spans 15 amino acids. The chain's CDR3 is CASSEQELKNTEAFF. CDR3 DNA sequence: TGTGCCAGCAGCGAGCAAGAGTTAAAGAACACTGAAGCTTTCTTT. The whole variable domain, remainder taken from reference TRBV7-9 and TRBJ1-1, is DTGVSQNPRHKITKRGQNVTFRCDPISEHNRLYWYRQTLGQGPEFLTYFQNEAQLEKSRLLSDRFSAERPKGSFSTLEIQRTEQGDSAMYLCASSEQELKNTEAFFGQGTRLTVV.

The table lists this clone with a count of one. The CDR3 DNA is TGTGCCAGCAGCTTAGATCATGCCGGGGGGGACCGGGAGCAGTACTTC. Translated, it gives CASSLDHAGGDREQYF. The chain joins TRBV11-3 to TRBJ2-7; TRBD2 matches 8 bases. Germline V gene sequence: CDR1 SGHNT, CDR2 YENEEA. The CDR3 loop spans 16 amino acids. Germline trimming cut 0 bases from V and 7 bases from J; bases unmatched to any gene: 11.

V usage is TRBV29-1 and J usage is TRBJ2-1; 14 nucleotides agree with TRBD2. The CDR3 has 16 residues. Germline CDR1 reads SQVTM; CDR2 reads ANQGSEA. V shed 7 bases, J shed 4 bases, and the junction held 9 bases outside the gene matches. CDR3 protein: CSALSGLAGEYNEQFF. CDR3 DNA: TGCAGCGCTCTTTCGGGACTAGCGGGAGAGTACAATGAGCAGTTCTTC.

This chain links TRBV4-1 with TRBJ1-4; D is undetermined. V dropped 0 bases and J dropped 10 bases, with 6 bases sitting between them. The CDR3 length is 12 residues. Germline CDR1 and CDR2: MGHRA and YSYEKL. In DNA form, the CDR3 reads TGCGCCAGCAGCCAAGAGGTCGGAAAACTGTTTTTT. It codes for CASSQEVGKLFF.

The rearrangement uses TRBV28 and TRBJ1-5; D unclear. This CDR3 comprises 15 residues. Trimming cost V 2 bases and J 2 bases, with 10 bases left between them. Germline V lookup: CDR1 MDHEN, CDR2 SYDVKM. The CDR3 reads CASSLGLGGNQPQHF. CDR3 in DNA: TGTGCCAGCAGTTTAGGGTTGGGAGGCAATCAGCCCCAGCATTTT. The whole variable domain, remainder taken from reference TRBV28 and TRBJ1-5, is DVKVTQSSRYLVKRTGEKVFLECVQDMDHENMFWYRQDPGLGLRLIYFSYDVKMKEKGDIPEGYSVSREKKERFSLILESASTNQTSMYLCASSLGLGGNQPQHFGDGTRLSIL.

V usage is TRBV19 and J usage is TRBJ2-3; the match to TRBD2 covers 14 bases. CDR3 length: 17 amino acids. Germline V CDR1 and CDR2: LNHDA, SQIVND (reference sequence). V lost 3 bases to trimming and J lost 4 bases; unmatched junction nucleotides: 6. The CDR3 DNA sequence: TGTGCCAGTAGTATGGGGACTAGCGGGAGAATGGCAGATACGCAGTATTTT. It yields the protein CASSMGTSGRMADTQYF.

The V gene is TRBV12-3 or TRBV12-4, the J gene TRBJ1-1, with D perhaps matching TRBD1 (5 bases). The CDR3 totals 12 residues. Trimming removed 8 bases at V and 10 bases at J, with 17 bases between. CDR3 in amino acids: CASVRVAGIAFF. The CDR3 DNA reads as TGTGCCAGCGTAAGAGTGGCAGGGATAGCTTTCTTT.

The chain has TRBV7-9 and TRBJ2-5; D may be TRBD1 (5 bases). V was clipped by 2 bases and J by 5 bases, with 12 bases between them. This CDR3 contains 14 residues. Germline CDR1 SEHNR, CDR2 FQNEAQ (reference sequence). CDR3 nucleotide sequence: TGTGCCAGCAGCTTACCCAGGGTCGCTGAGACCCAGTACTTC. It specifies CASSLPRVAETQYF.

In this sample, this clone turned up once. The V gene is TRBV18, the J gene TRBJ2-1; 8 nucleotides line up with TRBD2. Germline trimming cut 3 bases from V and 8 bases from J; bases unmatched to any gene: 9. The CDR3 loop spans 15 amino acids. Per germline, CDR1 KGHSH and CDR2 LQKENI. CDR3 nucleotide sequence: TGTGCCAGCTCACCCTCCGGGACTAGAGCTGATGAGCAGTTCTTC. Protein sequence: CASSPSGTRADEQFF.

V is TRBV5-4 and J is TRBJ2-3; D is perhaps TRBD2 (6 bases). Trimming took off 3 bases at V and 6 bases at J, with 17 bases between the two ends. The CDR3 covers 15 residues. The V gene's germline CDR1 is SGHNT and CDR2 YYREEE (reference sequence). The CDR3 DNA follows: TGTGCCAGCAGCTCAGATAAAGGGAGGTTGGATACGCAGTATTTT. The encoded protein is CASSSDKGRLDTQYF. The entire variable domain, with the rest obtained from reference TRBV5-4 and TRBJ2-3, is as follows: ETGVTQSPTHLIKTRGQQVTLRCSSQSGHNTVSWYQQALGQGPQFIFQYYREEENGRGNFPPRFSGLQFPNYSSELNVNALELDDSALYLCASSSDKGRLDTQYFGPGTRLTVL.

The genes are TRBV7-8 and TRBJ1-2, with D uncertain. This CDR3 is 14 amino acids long. V lost 6 bases, J lost 4 bases, and 15 bases lay in between. Germline CDR1 reads SGHVS; CDR2 reads FQNEAQ. CDR3 nucleotides: TGTGCCAGCAGTCGCGAGGTTGGGTCCTATGGCTACACCTTC. As protein: CASSREVGSYGYTF.

The chain employs TRBV10-3 and TRBJ1-5, with a possible D match to TRBD1 (5 bases). The germline gives CDR1 ENHRY, CDR2 SYGVKD. CDR3 length: 15 amino acids. V was shortened by 0 bases and J by 5 bases, with 11 bases between the two germline ends. The chain's CDR3 is CAISESTELYQPQHF. The CDR3, as DNA: TGTGCCATCAGTGAGTCGACAGAATTGTATCAGCCCCAGCATTTT.